This entry features one T cell receptor beta chain sequence. This entry is derived from a study of pediatric ulcerative colitis. Rectal tissue came from one to two pinch biopsies taken at colonoscopy. Only in-frame clones appear in the TCRdb table, and some are missing; sequencing was by immunoSEQ multiplex PCR. The sample includes under 50,000 clones, roughly 79% seen only once; the top ten take 3.5% to 4.5%. This CDR3 is built from 18 residues. Germline lookup yields CDR1 MGHRA and CDR2 YSYEKL. The germline V and J ends were trimmed by 0 bases and 5 bases, with 23 bases remaining between them. This sequence was found in a girl aged 5 to 17 with moderate ulcerative colitis. V and J are TRBV4-1 and TRBJ2-7; D not certain. The sample consisted of gut tissue. The CDR3 reads CASSQDPSLLGRLNEQYF. In DNA form, the CDR3 reads TGCGCCAGCAGCCAAGACCCATCCCTCTTGGGAAGGTTAAACGAGCAGTACTTC.